The 9 T cell receptor beta chains below were found in one sample sequenced in a study of chemoradiotherapy in HPV16-positive cancers. Sequencing was performed with immunoSEQ multiplex PCR; in TCRdb, only in-frame clones are kept and a portion is missing. The table shows over 10,000 clones, with roughly 87% occurring only once. Sequenced material: blood, taken from a patient who underwent chemoradiotherapy. The receptor source for this set is a human donor with HPV-associated anogenital cancer.

The J gene is TRBJ2-7, the V gene TRBV9, with D tentatively TRBD1 (5 bases). This CDR3 spans 14 amino acids. The germline V and J ends were trimmed by 4 bases and 3 bases, with 14 bases remaining between them. Germline CDR1 and CDR2: SGDLS and YYNGEE. The CDR3 here is CASSPFGRDYEQYF. CDR3 nucleotide sequence: TGTGCCAGCAGCCCCTTCGGCAGGGACTACGAGCAGTACTTC. Looking up the rest from reference TRBV9 and TRBJ2-7 gives the full variable domain: DSGVTQTPKHLITATGQRVTLRCSPRSGDLSVYWYQQSLDQGLQFLIQYYNGEERAKGNILERFSAQQFPDLHSELNLSSLELGDSALYFCASSPFGRDYEQYFGPGTRLTVT.

The rearrangement links TRBV5-4 to TRBJ2-5; TRBD2 aligns across 9 bases. Germline CDR1 is SGHNT and CDR2 is YYREEE (reference sequence). This CDR3 has 13 amino acids. V shed 4 bases and J 5 bases; nucleotides not matched to a gene: 3. CDR3 nucleotides: TGTGCCAGCAGCACTGGACTAGCGGAGACCCAGTACTTC. The encoded protein is CASSTGLAETQYF.

V usage is TRBV6-5 and J usage is TRBJ1-1; no definite D call. Germline CDR1 reads MNHEY; CDR2 reads SVGAGI. The length of the CDR3 is 15 residues. V was trimmed by 6 bases and J by 0 bases, leaving 14 bases between them. The CDR3 region has the DNA TGTGCCAGCAGGGGCGCCGCACGGGTGAACACTGAAGCTTTCTTT. Translating gives CASRGAARVNTEAFF.

V and J are TRBV5-6 and TRBJ2-5; D unclear. The assigned J gene may be wrong: the sequence end matches TRBJ2-7 better. The CDR3 covers 14 residues. In germline, CDR1 is SGHDT, CDR2 YYEEEE. CDR3 DNA sequence: TGTGCCAGCACCCACCCCGGCAGCACCTACGAGCAGTACTTC. This codes for CASTHPGSTYEQYF.

This chain joins TRBV5-6 and TRBJ1-6; the D is unclear. This CDR3 is 16 amino acids long. The germline V gene has CDR1 SGHDT and CDR2 YYEEEE. V was cut by 2 bases and J by 6 bases, with 15 bases left in between. In DNA form, the CDR3 reads TGTGCCAGCAGCTTCAGATCGCCAGGTCGTAATTCACCCCTCCACTTT. Its protein is CASSFRSPGRNSPLHF.

Of note for this clone: Relative to the germline gene, one junction end is altered; a read error may explain this. The chain is built from TRBV7-7 and TRBJ2-5, with D maybe TRBD2 (6 bases). Germline loops: CDR1 SSHAT, CDR2 FNYEAQ (reference sequence). CDR3 length equals 16 residues. The CDR3 spells CASSPSGTVRRETQYF. In DNA form, the CDR3 reads TGTGCTAGCAGCCCATCCGGGACTGTGAGGAGGGAGACCCAGTACTTC.

This clone was seen a handful of times. This chain links TRBV7-9 with TRBJ2-4; 12 nucleotides align to TRBD2. Germline trimming cut 4 bases from V and 8 bases from J; bases unmatched to any gene: 12. The CDR3 length is 17 residues. Germline-derived CDR1 and CDR2 are SEHNR and FQNEAQ (reference sequence). CDR3 nucleotides: TGTGCCAGCAGCTCTAAGAGACTAGCGGGGGCTTCGGACATTCAGTACTTC. This sequence encodes CASSSKRLAGASDIQYF.

The chain has TRBV10-2 and TRBJ1-1, with D unclear. Germline loops: CDR1 WSHSY, CDR2 SAAADI. The V gene lost 0 bases and the J gene lost 2 bases, with 4 bases spanning the gap. The CDR3 totals 13 residues. The CDR3 DNA reads as TGCGCCAGCAGTGAGTCGACAAACACTGAAGCTTTCTTT. Encoded protein: CASSESTNTEAFF.

This chain links TRBV18 with TRBJ2-3, with D hard to call. The CDR3 runs to 14 residues. Trimming removed 6 bases at V and 1 base at J, with 11 bases between. The germline CDR1 and CDR2 sequences are KGHSH and LQKENI. CDR3 coding DNA: TGTGCCAGCTCCCCTGTCACCCGCACAGATACGCAGTATTTT. Protein: CASSPVTRTDTQYF.